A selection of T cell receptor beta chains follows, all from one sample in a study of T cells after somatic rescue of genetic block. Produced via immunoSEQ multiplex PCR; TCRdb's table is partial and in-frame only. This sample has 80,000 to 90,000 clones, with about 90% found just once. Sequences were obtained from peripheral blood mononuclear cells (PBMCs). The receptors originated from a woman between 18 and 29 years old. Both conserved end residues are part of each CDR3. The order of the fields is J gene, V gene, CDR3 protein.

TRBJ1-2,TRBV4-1,CASSQLVATGVDGYTF
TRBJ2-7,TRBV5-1,CASSPGTSGRAGSYEQYF
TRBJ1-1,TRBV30,CARRGRRDSLVGTEAFF
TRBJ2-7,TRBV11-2,CASSLGRDEQYF
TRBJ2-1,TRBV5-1,CASSPTSGSSYNEQFF
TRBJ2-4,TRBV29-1,CSVEGEPAKNIQYF
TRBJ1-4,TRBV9,CASSVEGTNEKLFF
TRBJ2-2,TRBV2,CASSEWIAGGSTGELFF
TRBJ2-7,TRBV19,CASSIKGTGGALRHEQYF
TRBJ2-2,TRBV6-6,CASSHGLAGVTGELFF
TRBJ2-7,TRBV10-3,CAIRGQGLEQYF
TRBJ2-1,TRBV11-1,CASSRRASSYNEQFF
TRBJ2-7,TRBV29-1,CSVFHHLAGYSYEQYF
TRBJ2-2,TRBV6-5,CASSYSGGANTGELFF
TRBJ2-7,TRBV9,CASSPTGTGQPYEQYF
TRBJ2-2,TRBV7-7,CASSLGSGRTGELFF
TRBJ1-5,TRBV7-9,CASSLGGVRQPQHF
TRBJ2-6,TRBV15,CATSREGGFGANVLTF
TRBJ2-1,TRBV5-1,CASTIDSYNEQFF
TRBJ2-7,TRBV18,CASSPAGAPYEQYF
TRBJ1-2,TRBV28,CASSKPGQPGLAAF
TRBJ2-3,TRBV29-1,CSVEGWPGLPGTSTDTQYF
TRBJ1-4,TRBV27,CASCTGTGGEKLFF
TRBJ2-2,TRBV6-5,CATTPAGRPGELFF
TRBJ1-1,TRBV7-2,CASSTVGGLMNTEAFF
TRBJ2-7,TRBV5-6,CASSSRESYEQYF
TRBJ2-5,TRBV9,CASSVDGGGGGQETQYF
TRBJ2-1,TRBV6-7,CASSYPTDRCSYNEQFF
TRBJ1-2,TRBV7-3,CASSSVSTANYGYTF
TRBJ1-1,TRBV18,CASSHEITDTEAFF
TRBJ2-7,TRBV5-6,CASSLGRINEQYF
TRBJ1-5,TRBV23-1,CASSPREVQPQHF
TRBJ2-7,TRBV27,CASRARYEQYF
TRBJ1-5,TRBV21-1,CASRGQGTYSNQPQHF
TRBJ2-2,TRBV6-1,CASSEGLAGWSGELFF
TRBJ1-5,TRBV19,CASRKGGSPLGDQPQHF
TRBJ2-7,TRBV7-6,CASSAPNVNEQYF
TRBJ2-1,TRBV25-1,CASSENRGLGYNEQFF
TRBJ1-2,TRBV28,CASSLLGTGGYTF
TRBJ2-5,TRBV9,CASSATGLAVQETQYF
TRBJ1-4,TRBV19,CASLGRAFSDEKLFF
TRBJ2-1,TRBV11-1,CASSLRLVWTLGSYNEQFF
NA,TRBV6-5,CASAPGREPYEQYF
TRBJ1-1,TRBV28,CASNGGTVGAFF
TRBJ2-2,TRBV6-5,CASCPLGAGELFF
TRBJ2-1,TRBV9,CASSVGGLAGSYNEQFF
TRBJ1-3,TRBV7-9,CASTPRGSSGNTIYF
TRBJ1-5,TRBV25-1,CASSESGRVGQPQHF
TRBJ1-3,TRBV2,CATSDTSGNTIYF
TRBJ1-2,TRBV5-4,CASSWGQGAGGYTF
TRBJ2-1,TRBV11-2,CASSWRGREQFF